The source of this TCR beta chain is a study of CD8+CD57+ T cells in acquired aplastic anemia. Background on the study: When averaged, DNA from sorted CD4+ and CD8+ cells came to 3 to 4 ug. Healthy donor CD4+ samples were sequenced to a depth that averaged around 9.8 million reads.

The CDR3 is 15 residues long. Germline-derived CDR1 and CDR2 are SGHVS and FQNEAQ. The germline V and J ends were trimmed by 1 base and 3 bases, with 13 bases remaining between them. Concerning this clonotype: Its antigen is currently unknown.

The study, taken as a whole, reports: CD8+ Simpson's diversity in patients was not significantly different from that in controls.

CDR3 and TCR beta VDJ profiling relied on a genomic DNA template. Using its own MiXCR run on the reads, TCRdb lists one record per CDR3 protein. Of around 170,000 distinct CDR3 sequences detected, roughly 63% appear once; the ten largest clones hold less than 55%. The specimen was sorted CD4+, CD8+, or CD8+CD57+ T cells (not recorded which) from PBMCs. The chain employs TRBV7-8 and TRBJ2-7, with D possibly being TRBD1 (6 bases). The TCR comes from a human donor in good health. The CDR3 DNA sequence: TGTGCCAGCAGCTTAGAGCTGGGGGCGATCTACGAGCAGTACTTC. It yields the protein CASSLELGAIYEQYF.